Below are 27 T cell receptor beta chains sequenced from a single sample in a study of T cell repertoires in cytomegalovirus infection. Each CDR3 protein gets one entry after TCRdb re-called the reads with MiXCR. The table lists 200,000 to 250,000 distinct CDR3 sequences, around 12% of them singletons. The source material was PBMCs. These receptors were obtained from a human donor in good health (CMV status not recorded). Some clones in this sample may be carry-over from other donors' samples.

This clonotype was detected many times. The chain employs TRBV7-2 and TRBJ2-2; maybe TRBD1 (5 bases). The CDR3 has 15 amino acids. Per germline, CDR1 SGHTA and CDR2 FQGNSA. The germline V and J ends were trimmed by 6 bases and 0 bases, with 11 bases remaining between them. In DNA form, the CDR3 reads TGTGCCAGCAGTCCTCGACAGCCGAACACCGGGGAGCTGTTTTTT. Protein sequence: CASSPRQPNTGELFF.

This clonotype was seen repeatedly, ten times or more. This chain links TRBV28 with TRBJ2-7, with D unresolved. There are 15 residues in the CDR3. The V gene's germline CDR1 is MDHEN and CDR2 SYDVKM. V lost 2 bases, J lost 0 bases, and 11 bases lay in between. The CDR3: CASSLGQPLSYEQYF. As DNA, the CDR3 is TGTGCCAGCAGTTTAGGGCAGCCTCTCTCCTACGAGCAGTACTTC.

Regarding this clonotype: One end of the junction is discordant with germline, which a read error may explain. The rearrangement joins TRBV6-8 to TRBJ2-2; tentatively, D is TRBD2 (6 bases). Germline loops: CDR1 MNHGY, CDR2 SAAAGT. The CDR3 loop spans 16 amino acids. The DNA of the CDR3 is TGTGCCAGCAGTTACTCGTCTAGGACGGGCACCGGGGGGCTGTTTTTT. It yields the protein CASSYSSRTGTGGLFF.

This clonotype was detected a few times. J is TRBJ1-2 and V is TRBV9; D may be TRBD1 (5 bases). This CDR3 region has 15 residues. V lost 4 bases, J lost 0 bases, and 13 bases lay in between. The V gene's germline CDR1 is SGDLS and CDR2 YYNGEE. The CDR3 sequence: CASSIGQLANYGYTF. CDR3 coding DNA: TGTGCCAGCAGCATTGGACAACTAGCTAACTATGGCTACACCTTC.

This clonotype occurred a few times. V usage is TRBV20-1 and J usage is TRBJ1-1; 12 bases align to TRBD1. This CDR3 contains 14 residues. Trimming cost V 0 bases and J 7 bases; bases outside gene matches: 3. The germline V gene encodes CDR1 DFQATT and CDR2 SNEGSKA (reference sequence). In DNA form, the CDR3 reads TGCAGTGCTAGAGAGGGGACAGGGGGCCTTGAAGCTTTCTTT. Its protein product is CSAREGTGGLEAFF.

This clonotype was recorded many times. This chain links TRBV6-2 or TRBV6-3 with TRBJ2-7; tentative D call: TRBD1 (6 bases). This CDR3 has 14 amino acids. V was clipped by 8 bases and J by 4 bases, with 18 bases between them. Per germline, CDR1 MNHEY and CDR2 SVGEGT. The CDR3 DNA is TGTGCCAGCCAGGACCCTGGACAGCAATACGAGCAGTACTTC. Protein sequence: CASQDPGQQYEQYF.

This chain uses TRBV5-6 with TRBJ2-7; D gene uncertain. Trimming shortened V by 0 bases and J by 0 bases, and 7 bases separated the two germline ends. Germline CDR1 and CDR2: SGHDT and YYEEEE. The CDR3 totals 14 residues. CDR3 sequence reads: CASSLGPGSYEQYF. DNA of the CDR3: TGTGCCAGCAGCTTGGGACCCGGCTCCTACGAGCAGTACTTC. Full variable domain (rest looked up from reference TRBV5-6 and TRBJ2-7): DAGVTQSPTHLIKTRGQQVTLRCSPKSGHDTVSWYQQALGQGPQFIFQYYEEEERQRGNFPDRFSGHQFPNYSSELNVNALLLGDSALYLCASSLGPGSYEQYFGPGTRLTVT.

This clonotype showed up many times. This chain links TRBV15 with TRBJ2-1, with 11 positions matching TRBD2. CDR1 and CDR2 from the germline V gene are LNHNV and YYDKDF (reference sequence). The CDR3 sequence is 16 residues long. The junction had 9 bases not matched to a gene; V was cut back by 5 bases and J by 6 bases. This CDR3 reads CATSGYGTSGTNEQFF. For the CDR3, the DNA is TGTGCCACCAGCGGCTACGGGACTAGCGGAACCAATGAGCAGTTCTTC.

This clonotype was recorded a few times. The rearrangement links TRBV19 to TRBJ2-5, with unresolved D. V was trimmed by 3 bases and J by 5 bases, leaving 10 bases between them. Germline CDR1 LNHDA, CDR2 SQIVND (reference sequence). The CDR3 length is 13 residues. The CDR3 region is CASSINGPETQYF. The CDR3 DNA is TGTGCCAGTAGTATTAACGGCCCCGAGACCCAGTACTTC.

The chain employs TRBV20-1 and TRBJ2-2; possible D gene TRBD1, 6 bases. This CDR3 region has 14 residues. The V and J ends lost 1 base and 5 bases respectively, with 11 bases between them. Per germline, CDR1 DFQATT and CDR2 SNEGSKA (reference sequence). This CDR3 reads CSARGATGTGELFF. Here the CDR3 DNA reads TGCAGTGCTAGAGGGGCCACAGGGACCGGGGAGCTGTTTTTT.

This clonotype has a handful of counts. V and J are TRBV20-1 and TRBJ2-5; the D is unclear. Looked up from germline, CDR1 is DFQATT and CDR2 is SNEGSKA (reference sequence). The V end lost 4 bases, the J end lost 0 bases, and 15 bases lay between the germline ends. This CDR3 comprises 15 residues. The CDR3 DNA sequence: TGCAGTGCTACTTCCGTGGCAAGTTACCAAGAGACCCAGTACTTC. Translating gives CSATSVASYQETQYF.

This clonotype was counted only a few times. The chain couples TRBV5-4 to TRBJ2-1; the match to TRBD2 covers 8 bases. This CDR3 region has 14 residues. Germline values: CDR1 SGHNT, CDR2 YYREEE (reference sequence). V lost 4 bases, J lost 9 bases, and 9 bases stayed unmatched. This CDR3 reads CASSLGAGEGEQFF. In nucleotides, the CDR3 is TGTGCCAGCAGCCTGGGAGCGGGAGAGGGTGAGCAGTTCTTC.

In its sample, this clonotype was seen many times. The gene calls are TRBV7-3 and TRBJ2-3; no reliable D call. V was clipped by 5 bases and J by 2 bases, with 11 bases between them. This CDR3 is 14 amino acids long. Per germline, CDR1 SGHTA and CDR2 FQGTGA. The DNA of the CDR3 is TGTGCCAGCAGCGACCACCTCCCCACAGATACGCAGTATTTT. Encoded protein: CASSDHLPTDTQYF.

This clonotype was counted ten times or more. This chain joins TRBV2 and TRBJ2-5; 7 bases line up with TRBD1. The CDR3 runs 16 residues. V shed 7 bases, J shed 5 bases, and the junction held 16 bases outside the gene matches. The V gene's germline CDR1 is SNHLY and CDR2 FYNNEI. In nucleotides, the CDR3 is TGTGCCAGCAAATCGCTCTCAGGGGGAAGAGGGGAGACCCAGTACTTC. It yields the protein CASKSLSGGRGETQYF.

This clonotype was seen at least ten times. The chain employs TRBV7-2 and TRBJ1-4; D is unclear. V gave up 2 bases and J gave up 0 bases, with 10 bases separating them. There are 16 residues in the CDR3. Germline lookup yields CDR1 SGHTA and CDR2 FQGNSA. CDR3 sequence: CASSLSPAATNEKLFF. The CDR3 nucleotides read TGTGCCAGCAGCTTATCGCCTGCAGCAACTAATGAAAAACTGTTTTTT.

The chain uses TRBV29-1 and TRBJ1-2; D gene uncertain. This CDR3 is built from 12 residues. The V and J ends lost 6 bases and 3 bases respectively, with 11 bases between them. Looked up from germline, CDR1 is SQVTM and CDR2 is ANQGSEA. The chain's CDR3 is CSVEKADYGYTF. DNA for the CDR3: TGCAGCGTCGAGAAGGCGGACTATGGCTACACCTTC.

This clonotype was picked up a small number of times. The chain employs TRBV29-1 and TRBJ2-5, with 7 bases matching TRBD2. J gave up 0 bases and V 4 bases, and 5 bases lay outside the gene matches. Germline loops: CDR1 SQVTM, CDR2 ANQGSEA. The CDR3 has 14 amino acids. The CDR3: CSVVERGHQETQYF. CDR3 in DNA: TGCAGCGTTGTAGAGCGGGGCCACCAAGAGACCCAGTACTTC.

This clonotype was recorded many times. V gene TRBV5-1 combines with J gene TRBJ2-5; D is unclear. Trimming removed 4 bases from V and 2 bases from J, with 9 bases in between. Per the germline V gene, CDR1 is SGHRS and CDR2 is YFSETQ. The CDR3 length is 13 residues. CDR3 sequence reads: CASSDSLQETQYF. The CDR3 region has the DNA TGCGCCAGCAGCGACTCCTTACAAGAGACCCAGTACTTC. The full variable domain, its missing parts supplied by reference TRBV5-1 and TRBJ2-5, is KAGVTQTPRYLIKTRGQQVTLSCSPISGHRSVSWYQQTPGQGLQFLFEYFSETQRNKGNFPGRFSGRQFSNSRSEMNVSTLELGDSALYLCASSDSLQETQYFGPGTRLLVL.

The genes are TRBV5-6 and TRBJ1-2; D may be TRBD1 (6 bases). Germline loops: CDR1 SGHDT, CDR2 YYEEEE. This CDR3 region has 15 residues. The V and J ends lost 3 bases and 3 bases respectively, with 15 bases between them. CDR3 nucleotides: TGTGCCAGCAGCTCCCCGGACAGAGGGTACTATGGCTACACCTTC. Amino acids: CASSSPDRGYYGYTF.

This clonotype showed up just a few times. The rearrangement joins TRBV20-1 to TRBJ2-5, with 8 positions matching TRBD2. Germline CDR1 is DFQATT and CDR2 is SNEGSKA (reference sequence). The CDR3 totals 16 residues. J gave up 4 bases and V 0 bases, and 10 bases lay outside the gene matches. CDR3 in amino acids: CSARDSSGSVRETQYF. CDR3 nucleotides: TGCAGTGCTAGAGATTCGAGCGGGAGCGTCAGAGAGACCCAGTACTTC.

This clonotype was detected ten times or more. The genes are TRBV7-2 and TRBJ2-1, with D uncertain. Germline-derived CDR1 and CDR2 are SGHTA and FQGNSA. The CDR3 loop spans 14 amino acids. V was trimmed by 1 base and J by 4 bases, leaving 8 bases between them. CDR3 DNA sequence: TGTGCCAGCAGCTTAGATTCCTTATACAATGAGCAGTTCTTC. Encoded protein: CASSLDSLYNEQFF.

This clonotype came up many times. V is TRBV7-2 and J is TRBJ2-3; 9 nucleotides match TRBD2. Germline V gives CDR1 SGHTA, CDR2 FQGNSA. The CDR3 length is 18 residues. Trimming cost V 3 bases and J 0 bases; bases outside gene matches: 10. CDR3 amino acids: CASSFGTGTSGSTDTQYF. CDR3 sequence (DNA): TGTGCCAGCAGCTTCGGGACGGGTACTAGCGGGAGCACAGATACGCAGTATTTT.

This clonotype was seen only a few times. The chain links TRBV29-1 to TRBJ2-5; 14 nucleotides align to TRBD2. The germline V gene encodes CDR1 SQVTM and CDR2 ANQGSEA. V dropped 6 bases and J dropped 4; count of bases not matched to a gene: 7. The CDR3 has 15 amino acids. CDR3 in amino acids: CSVSGTSGRRETQYF. The DNA for the CDR3 is TGCAGCGTCTCAGGGACTAGCGGGAGAAGAGAGACCCAGTACTTC.

This clonotype has a handful of counts. The rearrangement uses TRBV6-5 and TRBJ2-1; TRBD2 matches at 8 bases. This CDR3 is 18 amino acids long. V was pared by 5 bases and J by 7 bases, with 19 bases of the junction left unmatched. Germline V lookup: CDR1 MNHEY, CDR2 SVGAGI. CDR3 coding DNA: TGTGCCAGCAGTAGGACGCCTACGCGGGAGGTAGGAGAGAATGAGCAGTTCTTC. The encoded protein is CASSRTPTREVGENEQFF.

This chain links TRBV29-1 with TRBJ2-7; 7 nucleotides line up with TRBD2. CDR3 length: 16 residues. CDR1 is SQVTM, CDR2 ANQGSEA, per germline. V shed 4 bases, J shed 0 bases, and the junction held 12 bases outside the gene matches. As DNA, the CDR3 is TGCAGCGTTGTCCCCTCGATCCGCGGGAGCTCCTACGAGCAGTACTTC. It codes for CSVVPSIRGSSYEQYF.

In this sample, this clonotype turned up a few times. The chain couples TRBV7-2 to TRBJ2-7; 7 nucleotides align to TRBD2. This CDR3 comprises 15 residues. Germline assignment: CDR1 SGHTA and CDR2 FQGNSA. V trimming: 1 base; J trimming: 4 bases; junction bases outside the gene matches: 7. The CDR3 region is CASSLVAGEGYEQYF. The CDR3 DNA follows: TGTGCCAGCAGCTTAGTCGCGGGAGAGGGATACGAGCAGTACTTC.

This clonotype was counted many times. V is TRBV19 and J is TRBJ2-1, with 14 bases that match TRBD2. Trimming removed 2 bases from V and 8 bases from J; junction bases left unmatched: 8. CDR3 length: 17 residues. Germline CDR1 reads LNHDA; CDR2 reads SQIVND (reference sequence). The CDR3 is CASSIRGGTSGSHEQFF. The CDR3 coding sequence is TGTGCCAGTAGTATAAGAGGGGGGACTAGCGGGAGCCATGAGCAGTTCTTC.